This T cell receptor (beta chain) was obtained from a study of regulatory T cells in long-lasting Graves disease (dated by TCRdb to the early 2020s). Context from the whole study: To count as having persistent Graves' disease, a patient had to have received antithyroid drug treatment for over 5 years with TSH receptor autoantibodies remaining persistently positive. On average, persistent Graves' disease patients in the clinical cohort had been on antithyroid drugs for about 10 years. Patients with persistent Graves' disease were compared with patients with newly diagnosed Graves' disease using TCR sequencing and RNA sequencing of peripheral blood. A total of roughly 35 samples underwent TCR sequencing: some 13 from persistent and around 20 from newly diagnosed Graves' disease patients. The study took place in China and was registered as a clinical trial. The investigation overall reported the following: More public clonotypes were shared among persistent patients (fewer than 3,000) than among newly diagnosed patients (966). Lower TCR Shannon entropy and fewer highly expanded clones were observed in persistent Graves' disease patients than in newly diagnosed patients, which suggested clonal expansion. As a limitation, the authors acknowledged that the small sample size may reduce accuracy. Sequencing and analysis were limited to the TCR beta chain. TRBV28, TRBJ1-2 and TRBJ2-5 were preferentially used in persistent disease, while TRBV20-1 and TRBJ2-1 were favored in newly diagnosed disease. Because the primary lesion, thyroid tissue, could not be accessed, the study looked at peripheral blood alone.

Libraries came from multiplex PCR. The data were produced on an Illumina HiSeq 4000. iRepertoire HTBI primers and Arm-PCR amplification of CDR3 regions were used to construct TCR beta libraries. Gel purification was performed on PCR products prior to sequencing. On the authors' methods: Across samples, 60 to 75 TRBV and 13 to 15 TRBJ segments were identified and used for gene usage analysis of CDR3 amino acid clonotypes. COPE and FqMerger were used to merge the filtered high-quality paired reads into contigs. BLAST was used to align contigs to the IMGT TRBV, TRBD and TRBJ reference genes, and CDR3 was defined following IMGT. Clonotypes above 0.1% frequency were classified as highly expanded clones. Shannon entropy served as the measure of repertoire diversity, while the Gini coefficient captured V-J evenness. Clonotypes shared by more than one individual were considered public. Using fastp trimming at Q25 and MiXCR clonotype assembly, TCRdb reanalyzed the public sequencing data and kept in-frame beta chains. Under each unique CDR3 protein, matching rows form one entry showing the most common genes and DNA. TCRdb's processing, not the authors', yielded these V and J calls. A total of roughly 400,000 distinct CDR3 sequences appear in this sample, around 20% of them only once. The top ten clones comprise 14% of the sample.

This clonotype was picked up many times. Its antigen remains unidentified. Within one base of it there is no much larger clone, and no base qualities were kept. From the cysteine up to the phenylalanine, the CDR3 has a length of 17 residues. Only CDR3 DNA is held: 51 bases, read in frame from base 1. The V end gives up 5 bases and the J end 0 bases, leaving 6 bases in the junction not matched to a gene. The time point label on this specimen signifies: persistent/refractory GD, antithyroid drugs over 5 years with positive TRAb. RNA was extracted from PBMCs in TRIzol for both TCR sequencing and RNA sequencing. Graves' disease was diagnosed according to American Thyroid Association guidelines. Recruitment of patients was carried out at an endocrinology department in Xi'an, China. From each patient, approximately 9.9 milliliters of peripheral blood was collected into an EDTA anticoagulant tube. Ficoll Paque Plus density gradient separation was used to isolate PBMCs, and no further T cell sorting was done. An Agilent 2100 Bioanalyzer and agarose gel were used to assess RNA quality, and a NanoDrop 2000 was used to measure RNA concentration.

The chain is encoded by TRBV12-3 or TRBV12-4 joined to TRBJ2-5, with 13 junctional bases fitting TRBD2. The TCR originated in a female donor with Graves disease. The specimen was peripheral blood mononuclear cells (PBMCs), collected when the disease was refractory, from a patient treated with antithyroid drugs. The nucleotide sequence is TGTGCCAGCAGTCATGGACTAGCGGGAGCGAACCAAGAGACCCAGTACTTC. This gives the protein CASSHGLAGANQETQYF.